The entry that follows covers one T cell receptor (beta chain) sequence. No antigen is known for it. Per-nucleotide qualities are absent, and no much larger clonotype sits a single base away. This specimen belongs to a study of control samples from healthy donors and cancer patients (dated by TCRdb to 2018 to 2021). CDR1 LNHDA and CDR2 SQIVND were looked up in the germline V gene (reference sequence). V has 3 bases trimmed and J has 4 bases trimmed; junction bases matching no gene number 8. Reading from cysteine to phenylalanine, the CDR3 counts 17 amino acids. This entry keeps only the CDR3 DNA: 51 bases, framed from base 1. The library was prepared using the immunoSEQ multiplex PCR assay. The clones in this table, taken by TCRdb from immuneACCESS, are in-frame only. Not every clone is retained; where verified, under half of the shortfall comes from an unresolved V gene, and the cause of the rest is unknown. This sample lists approximately 100,000 clones; 85% to 90% were detected once. Clones ranked in the top ten supply 7.8% of the sample.

The sample was blood. The sequence derives from a man aged 25-45 years in good health. The chain uses TRBV19 and TRBJ1-3, with TRBD1 identical over 11 junction bases. At the DNA level, the sequence is TGTGCCAGTAGTATCCCCGGGACAGGGGGAATCGGAAACACCATATATTTT. Translated, it reads CASSIPGTGGIGNTIYF.